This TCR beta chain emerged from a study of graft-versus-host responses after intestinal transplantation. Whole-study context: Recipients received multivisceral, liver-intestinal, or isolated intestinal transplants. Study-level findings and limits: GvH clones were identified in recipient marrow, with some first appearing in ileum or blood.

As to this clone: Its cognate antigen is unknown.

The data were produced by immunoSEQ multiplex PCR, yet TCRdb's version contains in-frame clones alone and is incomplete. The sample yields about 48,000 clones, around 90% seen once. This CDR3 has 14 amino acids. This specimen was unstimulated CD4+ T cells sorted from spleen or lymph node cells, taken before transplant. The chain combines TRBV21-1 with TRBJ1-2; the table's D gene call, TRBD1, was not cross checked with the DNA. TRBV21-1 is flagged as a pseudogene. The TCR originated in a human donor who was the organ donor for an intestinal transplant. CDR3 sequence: CASSSQNHNYGYTF. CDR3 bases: TGTGCCAGCAGCTCTCAGAACCATAACTATGGCTACACCTTC.